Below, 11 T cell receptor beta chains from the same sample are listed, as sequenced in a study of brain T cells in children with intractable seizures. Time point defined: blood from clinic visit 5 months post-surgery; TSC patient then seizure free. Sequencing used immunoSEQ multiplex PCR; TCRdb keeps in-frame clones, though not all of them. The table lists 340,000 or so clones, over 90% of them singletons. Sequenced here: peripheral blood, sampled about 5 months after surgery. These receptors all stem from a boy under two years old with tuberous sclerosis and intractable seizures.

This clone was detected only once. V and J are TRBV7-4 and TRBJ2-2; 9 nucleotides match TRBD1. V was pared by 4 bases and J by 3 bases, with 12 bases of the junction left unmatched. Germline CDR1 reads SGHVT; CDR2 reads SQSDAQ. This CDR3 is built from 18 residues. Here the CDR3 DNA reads TGTGCCAGCAGCTATTGGGACAGGGTGCCCTATGACACCGGGGAGCTGTTTTTT. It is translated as CASSYWDRVPYDTGELFF.

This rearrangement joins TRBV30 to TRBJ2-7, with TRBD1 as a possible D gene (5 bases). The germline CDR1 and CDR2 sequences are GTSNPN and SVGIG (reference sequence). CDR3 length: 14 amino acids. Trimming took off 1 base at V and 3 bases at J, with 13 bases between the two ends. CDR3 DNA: TGTGCCTGGAGTGCGGACCAGGGTTTCTACGAGCAGTACTTC. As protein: CAWSADQGFYEQYF. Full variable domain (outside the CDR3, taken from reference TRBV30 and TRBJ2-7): SQTIHQWPATLVQPVGSPLSLECTVEGTSNPNLYWYRQAAGRGLQLLFYSVGIGQISSEVPQNLSASRPQDRQFILSSKKLLLSDSGFYLCAWSADQGFYEQYFGPGTRLTVT.

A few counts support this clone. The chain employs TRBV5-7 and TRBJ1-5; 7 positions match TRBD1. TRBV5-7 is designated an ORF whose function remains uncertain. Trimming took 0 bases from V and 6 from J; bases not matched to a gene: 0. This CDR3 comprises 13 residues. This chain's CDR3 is CASSLGQGQPQHF. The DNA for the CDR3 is TGTGCCAGCAGCTTGGGACAGGGTCAGCCCCAGCATTTT.

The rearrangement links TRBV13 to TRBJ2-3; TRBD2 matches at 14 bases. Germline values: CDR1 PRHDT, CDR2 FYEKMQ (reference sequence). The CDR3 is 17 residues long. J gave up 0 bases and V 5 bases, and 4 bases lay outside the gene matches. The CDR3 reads CASSIRLAGGSTDTQYF. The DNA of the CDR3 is TGTGCCAGCAGCATACGACTAGCGGGGGGGAGCACAGATACGCAGTATTTT.

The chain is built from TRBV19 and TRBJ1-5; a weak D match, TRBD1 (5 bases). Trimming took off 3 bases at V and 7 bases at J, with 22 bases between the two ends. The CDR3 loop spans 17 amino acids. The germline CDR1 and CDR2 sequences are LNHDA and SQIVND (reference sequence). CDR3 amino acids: CASSIKYPRGFGQPQHF. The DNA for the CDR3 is TGTGCCAGTAGTATCAAATACCCTAGGGGCTTCGGACAGCCCCAGCATTTT. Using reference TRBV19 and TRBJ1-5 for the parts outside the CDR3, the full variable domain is DGGITQSPKYLFRKEGQNVTLSCEQNLNHDAMYWYRQDPGQGLRLIYYSQIVNDFQKGDIAEGYSVSREKKESFPLTVTSAQKNPTAFYLCASSIKYPRGFGQPQHFGDGTRLSIL.

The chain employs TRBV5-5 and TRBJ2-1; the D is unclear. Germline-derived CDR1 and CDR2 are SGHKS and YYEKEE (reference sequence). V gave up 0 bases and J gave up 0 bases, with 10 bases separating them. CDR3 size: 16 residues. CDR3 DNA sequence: TGTGCCAGCAGCTTGGTTGCCAGTAGCTCCTACAATGAGCAGTTCTTC. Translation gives CASSLVASSSYNEQFF.

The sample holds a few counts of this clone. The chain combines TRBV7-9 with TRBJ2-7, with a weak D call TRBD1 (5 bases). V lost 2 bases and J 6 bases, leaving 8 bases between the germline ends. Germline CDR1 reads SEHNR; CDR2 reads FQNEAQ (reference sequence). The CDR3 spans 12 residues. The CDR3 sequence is CASSLRQFEQYF. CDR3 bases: TGTGCCAGCAGCTTACGACAGTTCGAGCAGTACTTC.

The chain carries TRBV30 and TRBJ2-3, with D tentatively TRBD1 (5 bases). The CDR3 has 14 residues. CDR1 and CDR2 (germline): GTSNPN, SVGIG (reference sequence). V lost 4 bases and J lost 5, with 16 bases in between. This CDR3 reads CAWTRSGPLDTQYF. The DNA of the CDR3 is TGTGCCTGGACTAGGTCAGGGCCCCTAGATACGCAGTATTTT.

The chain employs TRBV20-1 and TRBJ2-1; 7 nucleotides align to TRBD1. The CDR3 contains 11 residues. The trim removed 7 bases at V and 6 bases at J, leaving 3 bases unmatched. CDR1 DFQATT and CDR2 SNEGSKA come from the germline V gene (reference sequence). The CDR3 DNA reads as TGCAGTGGAGACAGGGCCAATGAGCAGTTCTTC. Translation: CSGDRANEQFF.

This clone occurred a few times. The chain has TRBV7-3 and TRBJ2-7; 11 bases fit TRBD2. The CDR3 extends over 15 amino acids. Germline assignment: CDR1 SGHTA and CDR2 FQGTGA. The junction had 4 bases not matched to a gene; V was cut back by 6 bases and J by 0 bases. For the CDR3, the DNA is TGTGCCAGCAGAACTAGCGGGAGTCCCTCCTACGAGCAGTACTTC. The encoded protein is CASRTSGSPSYEQYF.

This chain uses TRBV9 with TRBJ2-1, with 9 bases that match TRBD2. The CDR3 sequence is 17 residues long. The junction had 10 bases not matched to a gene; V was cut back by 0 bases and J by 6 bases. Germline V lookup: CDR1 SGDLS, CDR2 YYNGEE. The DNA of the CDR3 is TGTGCCAGCAGCGTAGGGAGGTTTAGCGGGAGAGTCAATGAGCAGTTCTTC. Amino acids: CASSVGRFSGRVNEQFF.